This T cell receptor beta chain was captured by sequencing in a study of cytomegalovirus exposure and HLA in healthy donors. Study-wide context: Around 80 million unique TCR sequences came from HLA-typed donors in an early release.

Donors had nominal health at sampling but likely had unrecorded immune exposures. The study, taken as a whole, reports: The study assumed roughly uniform donor sequencing depth for presence/absence analyses. Some V segments, including TRBV6-2 and TRBV6-3, were excluded as indistinguishable.

About this clone: What it binds is unknown.

The PCR ran on 60 Vbeta and 13 Jbeta primers. The data were produced by immunoSEQ multiplex PCR, yet TCRdb's version contains in-frame clones alone and is incomplete. This table has roughly 200,000 clones, 79% appearing once. CDR1 MNHEY and CDR2 SVGAGI come from the germline V gene. Trimming removed 7 bases from V and 5 bases from J, with 16 bases in between. CDR3 size: 14 residues. The source material was PBMCs. This clonotype was obtained from a woman in her thirties or forties in good health and CMV-seronegative. V usage is TRBV6-5 and J usage is TRBJ2-3; no firm D call. The CDR3, as DNA: TGTGCCAGCACTTCTAGAACACGTGGAGATACGCAGTATTTT. It is translated as CASTSRTRGDTQYF.